The rows below give T cell receptor beta chains drawn from one sample of a study of Ad26.COV2.S vaccination and SARS-CoV-2 variants. Here immunoSEQ multiplex PCR was the method, and the copy in TCRdb shows in-frame clones only, minus some. Of about 470,000 clones in the sample, less than 95% were seen once. Sequencing used peripheral blood, obtained in a trial of Ad26.COV2.S vaccine versus placebo. All receptors derive from a person between 18 and 59 years old who received the Ad26.COV2.S COVID-19 vaccine or a placebo. Both conserved end residues are trimmed from each CDR3. The order of the fields is V gene, clone size, CDR3 protein. Expanded clones are given a class, and other clones once, few, many or no size at all.

v_call: TRBV7-9
clone_size: NA
cdr3_aa: ASSLVGSRSYEQY

v_call: TRBV7-3
clone_size: NA
cdr3_aa: ASSLAGGGTGELF

v_call: TRBV2
clone_size: NA
cdr3_aa: ASSNLHRDRGRGNTIY

v_call: TRBV2
clone_size: NA
cdr3_aa: ASKREETQY

v_call: TRBV12-3/TRBV12-4
clone_size: once
cdr3_aa: ASSWEGGGYT

v_call: TRBV5-8
clone_size: NA
cdr3_aa: ASSFTDGLNQPQH

v_call: TRBV11-3
clone_size: NA
cdr3_aa: ASSLGDRSSPTDTQY

v_call: TRBV7-9
clone_size: NA
cdr3_aa: ASSPGTQISEQY

v_call: TRBV5-6
clone_size: NA
cdr3_aa: ASSLAPTGGIYEQY

v_call: TRBV2
clone_size: NA
cdr3_aa: ASSEAYLGGGYEQY

v_call: TRBV4-2
clone_size: NA
cdr3_aa: ASSQDGSQETQY

v_call: TRBV5-6
clone_size: NA
cdr3_aa: ASTSTGRNEQF

v_call: TRBV5-5
clone_size: NA
cdr3_aa: ASRRDKNSPLH

v_call: TRBV7-9
clone_size: NA
cdr3_aa: ASSLVSLPYEQY

v_call: TRBV5-5
clone_size: NA
cdr3_aa: ASSSAGQGHEQY

v_call: TRBV30
clone_size: NA
cdr3_aa: ALGQLGGPQH

v_call: TRBV27
clone_size: NA
cdr3_aa: ASRSQSPSGGTEAF

v_call: TRBV18
clone_size: NA
cdr3_aa: ASSPKLTGELF

v_call: TRBV27
clone_size: NA
cdr3_aa: ASSFKVGQSHEAF

v_call: TRBV29-1
clone_size: NA
cdr3_aa: SVEGGTLGYEQY

v_call: TRBV25-1
clone_size: NA
cdr3_aa: ASSDQGNYGYT

v_call: TRBV29-1
clone_size: NA
cdr3_aa: SANSGGTQY

v_call: TRBV6-6
clone_size: NA
cdr3_aa: ASSYRGGHNTEAF

v_call: TRBV5-1
clone_size: NA
cdr3_aa: ASSLAGTSGRAVQY

v_call: TRBV7-9
clone_size: once
cdr3_aa: ASSTGQRYGYT

v_call: TRBV7-6
clone_size: NA
cdr3_aa: ASSLQGRKNEQY

v_call: TRBV4-3
clone_size: NA
cdr3_aa: TSRPNPGQGAYNEQF

v_call: TRBV4-1
clone_size: NA
cdr3_aa: ASSQGNRATDTQY

v_call: TRBV9
clone_size: NA
cdr3_aa: ASSEEGFGNQPQH

v_call: TRBV27
clone_size: NA
cdr3_aa: ASSLSGDLGAKNIQY

v_call: TRBV5-1
clone_size: NA
cdr3_aa: ASSSDRGVGREQY

v_call: TRBV15
clone_size: NA
cdr3_aa: ATSPSAGTQETQY

v_call: TRBV7-7
clone_size: NA
cdr3_aa: ASSSTNRSCNQPQH

v_call: TRBV3-1/TRBV3-2
clone_size: NA
cdr3_aa: ASSQDPGPYEQY

v_call: TRBV19
clone_size: NA
cdr3_aa: ASSIARGLAGAYEQY

v_call: TRBV12-3/TRBV12-4
clone_size: NA
cdr3_aa: ASRWREASEQF

v_call: TRBV12-5
clone_size: NA
cdr3_aa: ASGLGEGAGGITDTQY

v_call: TRBV9
clone_size: NA
cdr3_aa: ASSVAVAGGKETQY

v_call: TRBV10-3
clone_size: NA
cdr3_aa: AISPSGGTDTQY

v_call: TRBV7-2
clone_size: NA
cdr3_aa: ASRIAGTSTDTQY

v_call: TRBV6-2/TRBV6-3
clone_size: NA
cdr3_aa: ASSYSPATSGIYNEQF

v_call: TRBV7-8
clone_size: NA
cdr3_aa: ASSLFAQGPYEQY

v_call: TRBV5-5
clone_size: NA
cdr3_aa: ASSLEETQY

v_call: TRBV19
clone_size: NA
cdr3_aa: ATHSGGSTDTQY

v_call: TRBV5-1
clone_size: few
cdr3_aa: ASSRSGLAGTDTQY

v_call: TRBV7-9
clone_size: NA
cdr3_aa: ASSPGASYEQY

v_call: TRBV27
clone_size: NA
cdr3_aa: ASRNIGRGLNEQF

v_call: TRBV18
clone_size: NA
cdr3_aa: ASSPGTAGTDTQY

v_call: TRBV5-1
clone_size: NA
cdr3_aa: ASSLEGSVANYGYT

v_call: TRBV12-3/TRBV12-4
clone_size: NA
cdr3_aa: ASQAREVQQF

v_call: TRBV25-1
clone_size: NA
cdr3_aa: ASSEPGDSPLH

v_call: TRBV7-2
clone_size: NA
cdr3_aa: ASSLGRRGETYEQY

v_call: TRBV12-3/TRBV12-4
clone_size: NA
cdr3_aa: ASTPRAGNTIY

v_call: TRBV11-2
clone_size: NA
cdr3_aa: ASSHSRATVAGGNEQF

v_call: TRBV7-3
clone_size: NA
cdr3_aa: ASSLSEGAGNEQF